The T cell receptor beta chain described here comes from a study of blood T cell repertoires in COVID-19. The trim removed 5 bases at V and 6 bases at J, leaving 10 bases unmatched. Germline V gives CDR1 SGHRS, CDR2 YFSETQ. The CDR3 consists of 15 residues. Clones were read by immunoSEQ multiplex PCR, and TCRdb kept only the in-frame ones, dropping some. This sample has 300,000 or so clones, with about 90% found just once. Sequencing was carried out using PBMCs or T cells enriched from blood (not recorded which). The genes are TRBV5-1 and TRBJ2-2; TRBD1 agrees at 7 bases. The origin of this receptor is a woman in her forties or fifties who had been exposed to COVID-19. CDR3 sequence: CASSSGQISSGELFF. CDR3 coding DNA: TGCGCCAGCAGTTCGGGACAGATCTCGTCCGGGGAGCTGTTTTTT.